The clone carrying this TCR beta chain was counted at least ten times. V shed 3 bases, J shed 3 bases, and the junction held 4 bases outside the gene matches. Germline V CDR1 and CDR2: PRHDT, FYEKMQ (reference sequence). The CDR3 contains 15 residues. This entry is derived from a study of T cells in Graves' hyperthyroidism and ophthalmopathy. Amplified TCR beta CDR3 regions derived from RNA transcripts. In the first-round RT-PCR of the TCR CDR3, the HTBI primer set was used. In TCRdb, the multiplex PCR reads were re-called with MiXCR into one record per CDR3 protein. Among 160,000 or so distinct CDR3 sequences listed, 8% to 9.5% were seen once.

The chain carries TRBV13 and TRBJ2-1; 8 bases match TRBD1. The clonotype was recovered from a woman younger than 30 with Graves' hyperthyroidism that later progressed to Graves' ophthalmopathy. The sequenced material came from blood. The CDR3 loop reads CASSLGQENYNEQFF. CDR3 DNA: TGTGCCAGCAGCTTGGGACAGGAGAACTACAATGAGCAGTTCTTC.